The 19 T cell receptor beta chains reported below all come from one sample, sequenced in a study of tumor and adjacent non-tumor tissue in lung cancer. Three rounds of nested PCR, following a modified ARM-PCR protocol, produced the TCRbeta library. TCRdb reanalysed the multiplex PCR reads using MiXCR and keeps one entry per CDR3 protein. The sample shows 69,000 or so distinct CDR3 sequences, around four fifths of them seen only once. No cell sorting was done before RNA was extracted from the tissue. The specimen sequenced was lung tumor tissue. These receptors were taken from a man aged 55-75 years with non-small cell lung cancer.

This clonotype was seen only a few times. A much larger clone differs from this one at a single base, so this may be a read error. The genes are TRBV20-1 and TRBJ1-1, with D uncertain. CDR3 length equals 13 residues. Germline V gives CDR1 DFQATT, CDR2 SNEGSKA (reference sequence). The CDR3: CSARDGVATETFF. The DNA of the CDR3 is TGCAGTGCTAGAGACGGGGTGGCCACTGAAACTTTCTTT.

This chain links TRBV11-3 with TRBJ2-5, with D unresolved. In germline, CDR1 is SGHNT, CDR2 YENEEA. Trimming cost V 3 bases and J 1 base, with 12 bases left between them. CDR3 size: 15 residues. CDR3 nucleotides: TGTGCCAGCAGCTTCGATCTCGGCCTCCAAGAGACCCAGTACTTC. Translated: CASSFDLGLQETQYF.

On this clonotype itself: A junction end diverges from the germline sequence, so it may reflect a read error. The rearrangement uses TRBV10-1 and TRBJ2-3; weak D call: TRBD1 (5 bases). This CDR3 has 14 amino acids. Germline V lookup: CDR1 WNHNN, CDR2 SYGVQD (reference sequence). CDR3 region: CASAVVLTTDKQYF. CDR3 in DNA: TGCGCCAGCGCCGTCGTGTTGACGACAGATAAGCAGTATTTT.

About this clonotype itself: Lacking the conserved final phenylalanine or tryptophan, this CDR3 likely reflects a read error. The limits of the CDR3 on the DNA are not certain, so only TCRdb's listed CDR3 is given. The chain joins TRBV29-1 to TRBJ2-7; no check of the table's D call, TRBD1, against the DNA was made. The V gene's germline CDR1 is SQVTM and CDR2 ANQGSEA. The CDR3 totals 11 residues, both ends included. The CDR3 sequence: CSVEGGNERYI.

This chain uses TRBV10-2 with TRBJ2-2; D gene uncertain. Germline loops: CDR1 WSHSY, CDR2 SAAADI. The CDR3 is made up of 13 amino acids. V lost 6 bases to trimming and J lost 9 bases, with 14 bases between them. In DNA form, the CDR3 reads TGCGCCAGCAGAGCCCGCTCCTCCTGGGAGCTGTTTTTT. Its protein product is CASRARSSWELFF.

This clonotype came up a few times. A read error may explain this, as a much larger clone is one base away. The V gene is TRBV11-2, the J gene TRBJ1-5; D is unresolved. Germline values: CDR1 SGHAT, CDR2 FQNNGV. CDR3 length: 12 amino acids. The DNA of the CDR3 is TGTGCCGGCAGCCACGATTCTCAGCCCCAGCATTTT. It yields the protein CAGSHDSQPQHF.

The rearrangement links TRBV30 to TRBJ2-1; tentative D call: TRBD2 (7 bases). Deletions cut 8 bases from V and 5 bases from J, with 19 bases between. The CDR3 sequence is 14 residues long. Germline V lookup: CDR1 GTSNPN, CDR2 SVGIG (reference sequence). The CDR3: CALRQAGDHNEQFF. CDR3 in DNA: TGTGCCCTCAGACAGGCGGGAGACCACAATGAGCAGTTCTTC.

On this clonotype itself: A junction boundary mismatches the germline segment, possibly from a read error. This chain links TRBV6-5 with TRBJ1-5, with a weak D call TRBD1 (5 bases). The CDR3 runs to 14 residues. Germline CDR1 and CDR2: MNHEY and SVGAGI. Here the CDR3 DNA reads TGTGCCAGCAGTTATTCGGGGGGTAATCAGCCACAGCTTTTT. This encodes CASSYSGGNQPQLF.

Of note for this clonotype: Relative to the germline gene, one junction end is altered; a read error may explain this. The V call is TRBV20-1, the J call TRBJ2-1; D might be TRBD2 (6 bases). The CDR3 is 16 residues long. The V gene's germline CDR1 is DFQATT and CDR2 SNEGSKA (reference sequence). The CDR3 loop is CSARDRAGRATNEQLF. CDR3 sequence (DNA): TGCAGTGCTAGAGATAGGGCGGGACGAGCCACCAATGAGCAGCTCTTC.

This clonotype turned up a few times. The chain combines TRBV21-1 with TRBJ2-5. TRBV21-1 is flagged as a pseudogene. This CDR3 has 14 amino acids. CDR3 in amino acids: CASSETEEKETQYF. The CDR3 bases are TGTGCCAGCAGCGAAACGGAGGAAAAAGAGACCCAGTACTTC.

With regard to this clonotype: The junction and the germline gene differ at one end; a read error may be behind it. This chain joins TRBV29-1 and TRBJ2-5, with D uncertain. The CDR3 runs 12 residues. The germline V gene has CDR1 SQVTM and CDR2 ANQGSEA. The CDR3: CRVEALQETQYF. The CDR3 region has the DNA TGCAGAGTTGAAGCACTGCAAGAGACCCAGTACTTC.

Remarks on this clonotype: The CDR3 does not end in the conserved phenylalanine or tryptophan, so this is likely a read error. The gene calls are TRBV20-1 and TRBJ2-2, with 8 bases that match TRBD2. The CDR3 consists of 13 residues. The V gene's germline CDR1 is DFQATT and CDR2 SNEGSKA (reference sequence). CDR3 DNA: TGCAGTGCTAGGGGACTAGAATCCGGTGAGCTGTTTTGT. It translates to CSARGLESGELFC.

Judged by abundance, this clonotype is medium-sized. The chain carries TRBV6-1 and TRBJ2-7; D unclear. CDR3 length: 12 amino acids. V lost 4 bases and J lost 3, with 7 bases in between. Germline lookup yields CDR1 MNHNS and CDR2 SASEGT. The CDR3 coding sequence is TGTGCCAGCAGTGTGGAAGGCTACGAGCAGTACTTC. Its protein is CASSVEGYEQYF.

In the case of this clonotype: At one of its ends the junction is not consistent with the germline gene, which may arise from a read error. The genes are TRBV29-1 and TRBJ1-2; D is unclear. The CDR3 is made up of 12 amino acids. CDR1 and CDR2 (germline): SQVTM, ANQGSEA. The CDR3 bases are TGCAGCGTTGCGGACGGCAGCTATGGTTACACCTTC. Its protein product is CSVADGSYGYTF.

This sequence joins TRBV6-6 and TRBJ2-2; 7 bases are shared with TRBD1. The length of the CDR3 is 15 residues. Germline assignment: CDR1 MNHNY and CDR2 SVGAGI (reference sequence). V dropped 7 bases and J dropped 6; count of bases not matched to a gene: 11. The CDR3 loop reads CASNWSGQSSGELFF. The DNA of the CDR3 is TGTGCCAGCAACTGGTCGGGACAGAGTTCCGGGGAGCTGTTTTTT.

As regards this clonotype: The conserved phenylalanine or tryptophan is not found at the CDR3 terminus, so this likely reflects a read error. The chain couples TRBV29-1 to TRBJ1-2; D not resolved. V lost 4 bases and J lost 11, with 17 bases in between. The length of the CDR3 is 12 residues. From germline, CDR1 is SQVTM and CDR2 ANQGSEA. The CDR3 loop reads CSVAGGNYEYTI. The CDR3 bases are TGCAGCGTTGCGGGCGGCAACTATGAATACACCATC.

The chain links TRBV5-5 to TRBJ1-5; D possibly corresponds to TRBD1 (5 bases). In germline, CDR1 is SGHKS, CDR2 YYEKEE (reference sequence). This CDR3 spans 16 amino acids. V dropped 0 bases and J dropped 1 base, with 11 bases sitting between them. CDR3 loop: CASSLVGGESNQPQHF. The CDR3 DNA reads TGTGCCAGCAGCTTGGTGGGAGGGGAGAGCAATCAGCCCCAGCATTTT.

As to this clonotype: Without the conserved terminal phenylalanine or tryptophan, this CDR3 likely stems from a read error. The DNA is left out, because the CDR3 cannot be placed on it with certainty; the CDR3 is given as TCRdb lists it. The V gene is TRBV11-3, the J gene TRBJ2-1; TRBD1 reflects the table's D call only, with no check against the DNA. The CDR3 numbers 14 amino acids, ends counted. The germline V gene encodes CDR1 SGHNT and CDR2 YENEEA. The CDR3 sequence: CASNPGGEGNEKFL.

The V and J genes are TRBV20-1 and TRBJ2-1; no reliable D call. CDR1 is DFQATT, CDR2 SNEGSKA, per germline (reference sequence). This CDR3 contains 13 residues. The V gene lost 5 bases and the J gene lost 4 bases, with 12 bases spanning the gap. The CDR3 DNA is TGCAGTGCTGGTGATCTCCCTTACAATGAGCAGTTCTTC. As protein: CSAGDLPYNEQFF.